Sequencing of this T cell receptor (beta chain) was carried out in a study of blood T cell repertoires in COVID-19 (dated by TCRdb to the early 2020s). Regarding the complete study: The collaborator samples originated in the United States, Italy and Spain and spanned the acute and convalescent phases of COVID-19. The material from the prospective study consisted of cDNA or gDNA derived from T cells, B-cell-depleted T cells, or PBMCs. Subjects who had been exposed to COVID-19, were actively infected with it, or had recovered from it provided the deeply sampled blood TCRbeta repertoires that made up the dataset. The repertoires were released in a freely available public database meant as a resource for research on the immune response to SARS-CoV-2. The samples were drawn from two sources: the first 160 participants of the ongoing ImmuneRACE study, and 1,200 or so subjects contributed by 6 global collaborators. Sample metadata almost always included a de-identified subject ID, COVID-19 status, age in years and sex. Where available, HLA class I and class II types were obtained from metadata supplied by the sample provider rather than from assay-based typing. Study-wide findings and limitations: The quantity of clinical and demographic metadata differed by source and by participant and was supplied without curation.

One collaborating source in Seattle enrolled patients while the patients were actively infected and followed the patients over time throughout the course of disease. Whole blood was collected in K2EDTA tubes by collaborating institutions according to the institutions' own protocols. Collaborator samples were shipped for TCRbeta analysis as frozen whole blood, isolated PBMCs, or DNA extracted from either sample type. The CDR3 spans 16 residues, from the cysteine through the phenylalanine. Here the CDR3 DNA is all that survives: 48 bases in frame from base 1. CDR1 and CDR2 are read off the germline V gene (reference sequence) as PRHDT and FYEKMQ. Trimming leaves V shorter by 0 bases and J shorter by 5 bases, with the junction holding 8 bases beyond the gene matches. This clone came up once. Its binding antigen is unknown. It has no much larger one-base neighbor in the sample; base qualities were not kept.

TCRbeta CDR3 regions were amplified from genomic DNA using the immunoSEQ Assay, a bias-controlled multiplex PCR. Regarding the original processing steps: Within the assay, amplification of reference gene primers was used to estimate how many nucleated cells each sample contained. To quantify the absolute abundance of each unique TCRbeta CDR3 rearrangement, sequence reads were collapsed and filtered. For each sample, productive Simpson clonality was calculated as the square root of Simpson's diversity index across productive rearrangements. Not all clones reach the TCRdb copy of this immuneACCESS table, which keeps in-frame sequences only. Checked studies attribute under half of the gap to unresolved V genes and leave the rest unexplained. Clonal size and the V and J genes are those of that table, whereas D and trimming came from the DNA. Recorded for this sample are about 96,000 clones; about 90% of them occurred a single time. The ten largest clonotypes hold 3.5% to 5% of the sample.

The sample comprised peripheral blood. The sequence was obtained from a human donor with COVID-19, enrolled during active disease. The donor label of this sample is uncertain. The V and J segments used are TRBV13 and TRBJ2-5, and TRBD1 matches 8 of the central bases. The CDR3 sequence is CASSLGGTGGRETQYF. The nucleotide sequence reads as follows: TGTGCCAGCAGCTTAGGAGGGACAGGTGGTAGGGAGACCCAGTACTTC. With all but the CDR3 taken from the reference TRBV13 and TRBJ2-5 genes, the full variable domain is: AAGVIQSPRHLIKEKRETATLKCYPIPRHDTVYWYQQGPGQDPQFLISFYEKMQSDKGSIPDRFSAQQFSDYHSELNMSSLELGDSALYFCASSLGGTGGRETQYFGPGTRLLVL.